This T cell receptor beta chain is drawn from a study of regulatory T cells in long-lasting Graves disease. Turning to the study itself: The antithyroid drugs taken by newly diagnosed Graves' patients had been used for under 3 months.

CDR3 regions were amplified by Arm-PCR using iRepertoire HTBI primers to build TCR beta libraries. MiXCR was run by TCRdb on the multiplex PCR reads, yielding one entry per CDR3 protein. This sample has 450,000 to 600,000 distinct CDR3 sequences, with 15% to 20% found just once. This clonotype was detected only a few times. The CDR3 length is 13 residues. The V gene's germline CDR1 is SGHTA and CDR2 FQGNSA. The ends were cut back, 6 bases at V and 5 bases at J, with 11 bases in the middle. The time point denotes: newly diagnosed GD, antithyroid drugs for less than 3 months. PBMC-extracted RNA yielded the TCR library. These data are also associated with another study on T cells in Graves' hyperthyroidism and ophthalmopathy. That source adds: HTBI primers were used for first-round RT-PCR of the TCR CDR3. Ophthalmopathy was separated from stable hyperthyroidism by a 13 V-J model. The model foresaw ophthalmopathy a median approximately 6.3 months prior to onset.

This sequence joins TRBV7-2 and TRBJ2-1; possible D gene TRBD2, 7 bases. The sequencing used peripheral blood mononuclear cells (PBMCs), collected at new diagnosis, from a patient treated with antithyroid drugs. The sequence was obtained from a middle-aged man with Graves disease. The DNA of the CDR3 is TGTGCCAGCAGAACGGGGGGCGACAATGAGCAGTTCTTC. Amino acid sequence: CASRTGGDNEQFF. Full variable domain (outside the CDR3, taken from reference TRBV7-2 and TRBJ2-1): GAGVSQSPSNKVTEKGKDVELRCDPISGHTALYWYRQSLGQGLEFLIYFQGNSAPDKSGLPSDRFSAERTGGSVSTLTIQRTQQEDSAVYLCASRTGGDNEQFFGPGTRLTVL.